What follows is one TCR beta chain and its context. This record comes from a study of blood T cell repertoires in COVID-19. Study in general: T cells, B-cell-depleted T cells, or PBMCs provided the cDNA or gDNA that served as material.

From germline, CDR1 is SGHRS and CDR2 YFSETQ. V lost 0 bases to trimming and J lost 0 bases; unmatched junction nucleotides: 9. The CDR3 consists of 17 residues. Profiled with immunoSEQ multiplex PCR; TCRdb holds only in-frame clones, not every one. The sample has over 350,000 clones, nearly 90% seen once. Source material: PBMCs or T cells enriched from blood (not recorded which). The genes are TRBV5-1 and TRBJ2-7; TRBD2 matches at 7 bases. This TCR was sampled from a woman aged 18-29 years with acute COVID-19. The CDR3 nucleotides read TGCGCCAGCAGCTTGGAACCCCTAGCGGCAAGCTCCTACGAGCAGTACTTC. It encodes CASSLEPLAASSYEQYF.